These 22 T cell receptor beta chains share one sample of origin, sequenced in a study of T cells in Graves' hyperthyroidism and ophthalmopathy. TCR beta CDR3 regions were amplified from RNA transcripts. Carried out on the TCR CDR3, a first-round RT-PCR used the HTBI primer set. TCRdb redid the calling of the multiplex PCR reads with MiXCR, one entry per CDR3 protein. The sample comprises 380,000 or so distinct CDR3 sequences, roughly 14% of which are singletons, and 20% to 25% rests with the top ten. The sequencing sample was made of blood. These receptors were taken from a young man with Graves' hyperthyroidism that later progressed to Graves' ophthalmopathy.

This chain links TRBV29-1 with TRBJ2-1, with a possible D match to TRBD2 (5 bases). Between the trimmed V and J ends, which lost 6 bases and 0 bases, there was a span of 18 bases. This CDR3 is 16 amino acids long. CDR1 and CDR2 (germline): SQVTM, ANQGSEA. The DNA of the CDR3 is TGCAGCGTCGAACCCCCGGAGCGGAGCTCCTACAATGAGCAGTTCTTC. This sequence encodes CSVEPPERSSYNEQFF.

This clonotype was observed at least ten times. The chain has TRBV11-2 and TRBJ2-3; perhaps TRBD1 as D (5 bases). Trimming removed 7 bases at V and 3 bases at J, with 11 bases between. Germline CDR1 is SGHAT and CDR2 is FQNNGV. The CDR3 has 13 amino acids. The chain's CDR3 is CASKGRGTDTQYF. The CDR3 DNA reads as TGTGCCAGCAAGGGAAGGGGAACAGATACGCAGTATTTT.

The V call is TRBV12-3 or TRBV12-4, the J call TRBJ2-7, with 7 bases matching TRBD1. The CDR3 runs 15 residues. With 6 bases clipped from V and 0 bases from J, the junction kept 8 bases outside the gene matches. The CDR3 nucleotides read TGTGCCAGCAGCCGGGGACAGTCTCCCTCCTACGAGCAGTACTTC. It encodes CASSRGQSPSYEQYF.

The table lists this clonotype with many counts. CDR3 in DNA: TGCGCCAGCAGCTTGAGTTCCTTCTCTAACTATGGCTACACCTTC. Residues: CASSLSSFSNYGYTF. The chain links TRBV5-1 to TRBJ1-2; no clear D gene. Trimming shortened V by 1 base and J by 0 bases, and 10 bases separated the two germline ends. The germline gives CDR1 SGHRS, CDR2 YFSETQ. The CDR3 is 15 amino acids.

In regard to this clonotype: Because it lacks the conserved phenylalanine or tryptophan at the end, this CDR3 is likely a read error. The chain joins TRBV6-9 to TRBJ2-1; D gene unclear. This CDR3 is built from 14 residues. Germline CDR1 is MNHGY and CDR2 is SVAAGI. This CDR3 is CTSSLRGRHNEQFS. DNA for the CDR3: TGTACCAGCAGCTTACGAGGCAGACACAATGAGCAGTTCTCC.

This clonotype was seen at least ten times. V usage is TRBV7-9 and J usage is TRBJ2-2, with D perhaps matching TRBD1 (5 bases). Germline CDR1 reads SEHNR; CDR2 reads FQNEAQ (reference sequence). The germline V and J ends were trimmed by 4 bases and 1 base, with 16 bases remaining between them. The CDR3 runs to 17 residues. CDR3 nucleotide sequence: TGTGCCAGCAGCTCAATGACCCCGACAGTGAACACCGGGGAGCTGTTTTTT. Translation gives CASSSMTPTVNTGELFF.

The CDR3 reads CASSLIISSSPEQYF. CDR3 in DNA: TGCGCCAGCAGCTTGATAATTAGTAGCTCTCCCGAGCAGTACTTC. J is TRBJ2-7 and V is TRBV5-1; D remains ambiguous. Germline V gene lookup returns CDR1 SGHRS and CDR2 YFSETQ. Trimming cost V 1 base and J 6 bases, with 17 bases left between them. The CDR3 has 15 residues.

CDR3 in DNA: TGCAGTGATCAACAGGGCGCCTCAAATGAGCAGTTCTTC. It specifies CSDQQGASNEQFF. V is TRBV20-1 and J is TRBJ2-1, with D tentatively TRBD1 (6 bases). This CDR3 spans 13 amino acids. The germline V gene has CDR1 DFQATT and CDR2 SNEGSKA (reference sequence). Between the trimmed V and J ends, which lost 7 bases and 7 bases, there was a span of 17 bases.

J is TRBJ2-1 and V is TRBV15, with D possibly matching TRBD1 (5 bases). Germline-derived CDR1 and CDR2 are LNHNV and YYDKDF (reference sequence). The ends were cut back, 0 bases at V and 6 bases at J, with 30 bases in the middle. The CDR3 contains 21 residues. The CDR3 bases are TGTGCCACCAGCAGAGATTTCGGCCCCTTCCCGATGGGGCGATTGTGCAATGAGCAGTTCTTC. It translates to CATSRDFGPFPMGRLCNEQFF.

This clonotype was found many times. The chain joins TRBV7-2 to TRBJ1-2, with 9 nucleotides matching TRBD1. The junction had 11 bases not matched to a gene; V was cut back by 4 bases and J by 5 bases. This CDR3 comprises 16 residues. Germline CDR1 is SGHTA and CDR2 is FQGNSA. The CDR3 region is CASSSQAGTGSYGYTF. The CDR3 coding sequence is TGTGCCAGCAGCTCCCAGGCCGGGACAGGGTCGTATGGCTACACCTTC. The whole variable domain, remainder taken from reference TRBV7-2 and TRBJ1-2, is GAGVSQSPSNKVTEKGKDVELRCDPISGHTALYWYRQSLGQGLEFLIYFQGNSAPDKSGLPSDRFSAERTGGSVSTLTIQRTQQEDSAVYLCASSSQAGTGSYGYTFGSGTRLTVV.

The chain recombines TRBV11-2 with TRBJ1-5; D is unresolved. This CDR3 is 15 amino acids long. V was trimmed by 3 bases and J by 1 base, leaving 10 bases between them. Per germline, CDR1 SGHAT and CDR2 FQNNGV. CDR3 nucleotide sequence: TGTGCCAGCAGCTTGCGGGGAGAGAGCAATCAGCCCCAGCATTTT. This sequence encodes CASSLRGESNQPQHF. Combining the CDR3 with reference TRBV11-2 and TRBJ1-5 gives the whole variable domain EAGVAQSPRYKIIEKRQSVAFWCNPISGHATLYWYQQILGQGPKLLIQFQNNGVVDDSQLPKDRFSAERLKGVDSTLKIQPAKLEDSAVYLCASSLRGESNQPQHFGDGTRLSIL.

This clonotype showed up many times. The chain is built from TRBV7-2 and TRBJ2-7; TRBD2 aligns across 7 bases. The CDR3 is 15 residues long. Trimming cost V 3 bases and J 0 bases; bases outside gene matches: 5. Per germline, CDR1 SGHTA and CDR2 FQGNSA. The CDR3 spells CASSLGGDGSYEQYF. In nucleotides, the CDR3 is TGTGCCAGCAGCTTGGGAGGGGACGGCTCCTACGAGCAGTACTTC.

The rearrangement links TRBV19 to TRBJ2-1; 8 nucleotides agree with TRBD1. Germline lookup yields CDR1 LNHDA and CDR2 SQIVND (reference sequence). V gave up 8 bases and J gave up 7 bases; unmatched junction bases: 7. The CDR3 length is 13 residues. Here the CDR3 reads CASRDRNFNEQFF. In DNA, the CDR3 is TGTGCCAGTCGGGACAGGAATTTTAATGAGCAGTTCTTC.

In its sample, this clonotype was seen a few times. The CDR3 DNA is TGTGCCAGCAGCCCGGACAGGGGAAGTCAGCCCCAGCATTTT. Protein product: CASSPDRGSQPQHF. The chain has TRBV6-1 and TRBJ1-5; TRBD1 matches at 9 bases. This CDR3 is built from 14 residues. V dropped 6 bases and J dropped 6; count of bases not matched to a gene: 6. Looked up from germline, CDR1 is MNHNS and CDR2 is SASEGT.

This clonotype was detected ten times or more. The chain combines TRBV7-2 with TRBJ2-3; 8 bases line up with TRBD2. With 7 bases clipped from V and 3 bases from J, the junction kept 3 bases outside the gene matches. The CDR3 is made up of 13 amino acids. Germline V gene lookup returns CDR1 SGHTA and CDR2 FQGNSA. CDR3 region: CASKLAETDTQYF. The CDR3 DNA is TGTGCCAGCAAACTAGCGGAGACAGATACGCAGTATTTT. The complete variable domain, with remaining parts taken from reference TRBV7-2 and TRBJ2-3, reads GAGVSQSPSNKVTEKGKDVELRCDPISGHTALYWYRQSLGQGLEFLIYFQGNSAPDKSGLPSDRFSAERTGGSVSTLTIQRTQQEDSAVYLCASKLAETDTQYFGPGTRLTVL.

This clonotype was found many times. The chain has TRBV9 and TRBJ1-5, with 9 nucleotides matching TRBD1. The germline CDR1 and CDR2 sequences are SGDLS and YYNGEE. V shed 0 bases and J 6 bases; nucleotides not matched to a gene: 4. The CDR3 extends over 15 amino acids. The CDR3 DNA reads TGTGCCAGCAGCGTAGGGACAGGGGTTGGTCAGCCCCAGCATTTT. It codes for CASSVGTGVGQPQHF.

This clonotype was recorded many times. V gene TRBV30 combines with J gene TRBJ2-3; TRBD2 matches at 11 bases. V shed 0 bases and J 8 bases; nucleotides not matched to a gene: 7. The CDR3 totals 15 residues. From germline, CDR1 is GTSNPN and CDR2 SVGIG (reference sequence). CDR3 sequence: CAWSVLAGVKGTQYF. The CDR3 DNA follows: TGTGCCTGGAGTGTACTAGCGGGGGTTAAGGGTACGCAGTATTTT. The full variable domain, in which reference TRBV30 and TRBJ2-3 provide the parts outside the CDR3, is SQTIHQWPATLVQPVGSPLSLECTVEGTSNPNLYWYRQAAGRGLQLLFYSVGIGQISSEVPQNLSASRPQDRQFILSSKKLLLSDSGFYLCAWSVLAGVKGTQYFGPGTRLTVL.

In its sample, this clonotype was seen many times. The chain joins TRBV10-3 to TRBJ2-5, with a weak D call TRBD2 (6 bases). Germline V lookup: CDR1 ENHRY, CDR2 SYGVKD. Trimming removed 4 bases at V and 5 bases at J, with 14 bases between. CDR3 length: 14 residues. In nucleotides, the CDR3 is TGTGCCATCAGTGCGGGGGATTGGGGGGAGACCCAGTACTTC. Protein sequence: CAISAGDWGETQYF.

The chain couples TRBV7-9 to TRBJ2-3; 8 nucleotides align to TRBD1. The junction had 6 bases not matched to a gene; V was cut back by 6 bases and J by 4 bases. CDR1 SEHNR and CDR2 FQNEAQ come from the germline V gene (reference sequence). The CDR3 has 14 amino acids. CDR3 amino acids: CASRKDREADTQYF. The CDR3 DNA follows: TGTGCCAGCAGGAAGGACAGGGAAGCAGATACGCAGTATTTT.

This clonotype was recorded many times. The J gene is TRBJ2-7, the V gene TRBV3-1; D is unclear. This CDR3 contains 13 residues. V was shortened by 3 bases and J by 3 bases, with 9 bases between the two germline ends. Germline CDR1 reads LGHDT; CDR2 reads YNNKEL (reference sequence). The CDR3 coding sequence is TGTGCCAGCAGCCACCGGGCTGACTACGAGCAGTACTTC. It encodes CASSHRADYEQYF.

This clonotype was recorded many times. V usage is TRBV7-6 and J usage is TRBJ2-3; D ambiguous. Germline CDR1 SGHVS, CDR2 FNYEAQ. V dropped 4 bases and J dropped 0 bases, with 11 bases sitting between them. The CDR3 is 15 residues long. CDR3 nucleotides: TGTGCCAGCAGCTCCAGAAAAACTAGCACAGATACGCAGTATTTT. Translated, it gives CASSSRKTSTDTQYF.

This clonotype was counted between two and nine times. V and J are TRBV7-6 and TRBJ2-1; 9 nucleotides agree with TRBD2. Germline-derived CDR1 and CDR2 are SGHVS and FNYEAQ. CDR3 length: 16 amino acids. The J segment lost 4 bases and the V segment lost 1 base, leaving 5 bases of the junction unmatched. This chain's CDR3 is CASSLDRGGAYNEQFF. CDR3 DNA: TGTGCCAGCAGCTTAGATCGCGGGGGGGCTTACAATGAGCAGTTCTTC. Full variable domain (remainder filled in from reference TRBV7-6 and TRBJ2-1): GAGVSQSPRYKVTKRGQDVALRCDPISGHVSLYWYRQALGQGPEFLTYFNYEAQQDKSGLPNDRFSAERPEGSISTLTIQRTEQRDSAMYRCASSLDRGGAYNEQFFGPGTRLTVL.